This T cell receptor beta chain was observed in a study of T cell repertoires in cytomegalovirus infection. Germline-derived CDR1 and CDR2 are MNHEY and SMNVEV (reference sequence). V lost 6 bases and J lost 3, with 8 bases in between. The CDR3 runs 13 residues. Study-wide findings and caveats: Across the ex vivo response, the dominant clonotypes were HLA-C-restricted CMV-specific TCR beta clonotypes.

In the case of this clonotype: Its antigen is unidentified.

TCRdb reprocessed the reads with MiXCR, giving one entry per CDR3 protein. The sample records fewer than 1,000,000 distinct CDR3 sequences, around 29% being singletons. The sequences come from cultured CD8+ T cells from PBMCs, collected from culture after CMV antigen stimulation. The clonotype was recovered from a human donor in good health (CMV status not recorded). Some clones in this sample may be carry-over from other donors' samples. The rearrangement uses TRBV27 and TRBJ1-4; D not certain. CDR3 region: CASRQYPNEKLFF. The DNA of the CDR3 is TGTGCCAGCAGACAATACCCTAATGAAAAACTGTTTTTT.